This TCR beta chain was observed in a study of regulatory T cells in long-lasting Graves disease (dated by TCRdb to 2020 to 2023). Study-level background: To count as having persistent Graves' disease, a patient had to have received antithyroid drug treatment for over 5 years with TSH receptor autoantibodies remaining persistently positive. Patients with persistent Graves' disease were compared with patients with newly diagnosed Graves' disease using TCR sequencing and RNA sequencing of peripheral blood. A total of around 35 samples underwent TCR sequencing: approximately 13 from persistent and roughly 20 from newly diagnosed Graves' disease patients. The study took place in China and was registered as a clinical trial. Antithyroid drugs had been taken for 10 to 13 years on average by persistent Graves' disease patients in the clinical cohort.

Taken from cysteine to phenylalanine, the CDR3 has 12 residues. The read is trimmed to its CDR3 DNA, 36 bases read in frame from base 1. V and J are truncated by 7 bases and 3 bases respectively, leaving an intervening sequence of 9 bases. The germline V gene (reference sequence) sets CDR1 to LNHDA and CDR2 to SQIVND. Interpreted using the paper, the time point label stands for: persistent/refractory GD, antithyroid drugs over 5 years with positive TRAb. For both TCR sequencing and RNA sequencing, RNA was extracted from PBMCs using TRIzol. The diagnosis of Graves' disease followed American Thyroid Association guidelines. Patients for the study were recruited at an endocrinology department in Xi'an, China. Each patient gave approximately 10 milliliters of peripheral blood, collected in an EDTA anticoagulant tube. Ficoll Paque Plus density gradient separation was used to isolate PBMCs, and no additional T cell sorting was done. An Agilent 2100 Bioanalyzer and agarose gel were used to assess RNA quality, and a NanoDrop 2000 was used to measure RNA concentration.

Preparation of the library involved multiplex PCR. These reads were obtained on an Illumina HiSeq 4000. TCR beta libraries were built with iRepertoire HTBI primers and Arm-PCR amplification of CDR3 regions. Gel purification was performed on PCR products prior to sequencing. In the authors' own workflow: Gene usage analysis of CDR3 amino acid clonotypes relied on the 60 or so TRBV and over 13 TRBJ segments identified across samples. Filtered high-quality paired reads were merged into contigs using COPE and FqMerger. Contigs were aligned with BLAST to IMGT TRBV, TRBD and TRBJ reference genes, and CDR3 was defined per IMGT. Any clonotype with a frequency above 0.1% was counted as a highly expanded clone. Shannon entropy was used to measure repertoire diversity, and the Gini coefficient was used to measure V-J evenness. A clonotype was considered public if more than one individual shared it. TCRdb cleaned the public reads at Q25 with fastp, built clones with MiXCR and kept in-frame beta chains. Each record represents a unique CDR3 protein, reported with the most common genes and DNA among its rows. The V and J calls here are based on TCRdb, not the publication. The sample data list fewer than 550,000 distinct CDR3 sequences, and around a fifth of these were observed just once. The leading ten clones occupy over 6% of the sample.

What the work shows at the level of the full study, not this receptor alone: Sequencing and analysis were restricted to the TCR beta chain. Patients with persistent disease shared more public clonotypes (about 2,700) than newly diagnosed patients did (nearly 1,000). Only peripheral blood was studied, because thyroid tissue, the primary lesion, was inaccessible. Compared with newly diagnosed patients, persistent Graves' disease patients had lower TCR Shannon entropy and fewer highly expanded clones, which suggests clonal expansion. Preferential use of TRBV28, TRBJ1-2 and TRBJ2-5 was observed in persistent disease, whereas TRBV20-1 and TRBJ2-1 were favored in newly diagnosed disease. The authors noted that the small sample size was a limitation that may lower accuracy.

This clonotype was counted between two and nine times. It has no known antigen specificity. The sample holds no much larger clone one base away, and base qualities are not on file. The rearranged segments are TRBV19 and TRBJ2-5; the D gene is possibly TRBD1, with 5 bases matching. The material was peripheral blood mononuclear cells (PBMCs), obtained when the disease was refractory, from a patient treated with antithyroid drugs. The receptor was isolated from a female donor with Graves disease. This receptor carries the CDR3 CASNQGEETQYF. The DNA reads as follows: TGTGCCAGTAATCAGGGTGAAGAGACCCAGTACTTC.